The TCR beta chain described here comes from a study of T cell responses to AZD1222 COVID-19 vaccine. CDR3 size: 16 residues. Trimming took off 4 bases at V and 0 bases at J, with 13 bases between the two ends. The germline CDR1 and CDR2 sequences are LNHNV and YYDKDF (reference sequence). Profiled with immunoSEQ multiplex PCR; TCRdb holds only in-frame clones, not every one. The sample comprises about 83,000 clones, more than 70% of which are singletons, and about 8.7% rests with the top ten. The source is an adult in good health. The chain is built from TRBV15 and TRBJ2-1; D gene uncertain. The sample was peripheral blood, taken on day 0 of AZD1222 vaccination. CDR3 coding DNA: TGTGCCACCAGCAACCAACCAGAGAGCTCCTACAATGAGCAGTTCTTC. Translation: CATSNQPESSYNEQFF. Drawing the rest from reference TRBV15 and TRBJ2-1, the complete variable domain is DAMVIQNPRYQVTQFGKPVTLSCSQTLNHNVMYWYQQKSSQAPKLLFHYYDKDFNNEADTPDNFQSRRPNTSFCFLDIRSPGLGDTAMYLCATSNQPESSYNEQFFGPGTRLTVL.